This record looks at one T cell receptor (beta chain) sequence and its context. Its antigen remains unidentified. There are no base qualities to consult, and no much larger clone falls within one base. The sample belongs to a study of blood T cell repertoires in COVID-19 (TCRdb year 2020). For the study in its entirety: Collaborator samples came from the United States, Italy and Spain and covered acute and convalescent phases of COVID-19. The material from the prospective study consisted of cDNA or gDNA derived from T cells, B-cell-depleted T cells, or PBMCs. The dataset comprised deeply sampled blood TCRbeta repertoires from subjects exposed to, actively infected with, or recovered from COVID-19. The repertoires were made available in a free public database intended to serve as a resource for research on the immune response to SARS-CoV-2. Samples were obtained from the ongoing ImmuneRACE study (first 160 participants) and from some 1,300 subjects provided by 6 global collaborators. The sample metadata nearly always contained a de-identified subject ID, COVID-19 status, age in years and sex. Where HLA class I and class II types were available, the types were taken from metadata supplied by the sample provider, not from assay-based typing. Study-wide conclusions, independent of this receptor: Clinical and demographic metadata were provided uncurated, with the amount varying by source and participant.

TCRbeta CDR3 regions were amplified from genomic DNA by means of the immunoSEQ Assay, a bias-controlled multiplex PCR. As for the original processing: Nucleated cell counts per sample were estimated from amplification of reference gene primers within the assay. To quantify the absolute abundance of each unique TCRbeta CDR3 rearrangement, sequence reads were collapsed and filtered. Productive Simpson clonality was computed per sample as the square root of Simpson's diversity index over productive rearrangements. This immuneACCESS table, as held by TCRdb, lists in-frame sequences with V and J called but not all clones. Of the missing ones, under half trace to an unresolved V gene in checked studies; the others have no known cause. The V and J calls and the clone size are those of that table, but D and trimming were determined from the DNA. The sample table shows some 110,000 clones, and around four fifths are seen once. The leading ten clones occupy over 2% of the sample.

The collaborating institutions used their own protocols to collect whole blood in K2EDTA tubes. Collaborator samples were shipped for TCRbeta analysis as frozen whole blood, isolated PBMCs, or DNA extracted from either sample type. V drops 2 bases and J drops 0 bases, leaving 6 bases in between. Sequences SGHDT (CDR1) and YYEEEE (CDR2) are obtained from the germline V gene. The CDR3 numbers 13 residues from cysteine through valine. Just the 39-base CDR3 DNA is kept, in frame starting at base 1. This TCR was sampled from a young man with acute or convalescent COVID-19. This receptor chain uses TRBV5-6 and TRBJ2-7, with the D gene call left open. The sample consisted of peripheral blood. The CDR3 region reads CASSFLDSYEQYV. DNA sequence: TGTGCCAGCAGCTTTTTAGACTCCTACGAGCAGTACGTC.